This is a list of T cell receptor beta chains from one sample in a study of PD-1 blockade in classical Hodgkin lymphoma. Profiling relied on immunoSEQ multiplex PCR, and the TCRdb table lists in-frame clones only, not all of them. The repertoire holds tens of thousands of clones, more than 75% seen once, with 5% to 6% in the top ten. This material consisted of peripheral blood mononuclear cells (PBMCs), taken before the second cycle of nivolumab. The receptors come from a human donor with classical Hodgkin lymphoma. Each CDR3 is given with its conserved first and last residue. A D gene is named only where the DNA matches it firmly. Size tells how often a clone was seen (once, few, many) or the class of an expanded clone, and some rows leave it out.

V gene	clone size	D gene	J gene	CDR3 DNA	CDR3 protein
TRBV6-6	-	TRBD1	TRBJ1-6	TGTGCCAGCAGCCGTGCTGACAGGGGGCTATCACCCCTCCACTTT	CASSRADRGLSPLHF
TRBV5-1	few	-	TRBJ1-6	TGCGCCAGCAGCTTGGGAGAAGGGGGACCGGGTTCACCCCTCCACTTT	CASSLGEGGPGSPLHF
TRBV7-9	-	TRBD1	TRBJ2-7	TGTGCCAGCAGCTCACGGACAGGCACCTACGAGCAGTACTTC	CASSSRTGTYEQYF
TRBV5-1	-	TRBD1	TRBJ1-4	TGCGCCAGCAGCTACACCGGACAGGGGATGGGGGAAAAACTGTTTTTT	CASSYTGQGMGEKLFF
TRBV10-3	-	TRBD1	TRBJ2-7	TGTGCCATCAGTCCCGGGACAGGGAAAAGGGCTCACTACGAGCAGTACTTC	CAISPGTGKRAHYEQYF
TRBV6-1	-	-	TRBJ2-4	TGTGCCAGCAGTGAACTTGCGGTAGCCAAAAACATTCAGTACTTC	CASSELAVAKNIQYF
TRBV28	-	-	TRBJ2-3	TGTGCCAGCAGGTTTGTGTTTGGGAGCGGCACAGATACGCAGTATTTT	CASRFVFGSGTDTQYF
TRBV7-9	-	TRBD1	TRBJ1-2	TGTGCCAGCAGCTTAGACGGTCTTACAGGGGCCTTAAACTATGGCTACACCTTC	CASSLDGLTGALNYGYTF
TRBV9	-	TRBD1	TRBJ2-7	TGTGCCAGCAGCGTAGGACAGGGGCGCGGAACCTACGAGCAGTACTTC	CASSVGQGRGTYEQYF
TRBV2	once	-	TRBJ2-2	TGTGCCAGTAGGGGAATCGGGGAGCTGTTTTTT	CASRGIGELFF
TRBV9	-	-	TRBJ2-2	TGTGCCAGCAGCGTAGTTCCCGGAAACACCGGGGAGCTGTTTTTT	CASSVVPGNTGELFF
TRBV5-1	-	-	TRBJ1-1	TGCGCCAGCAGCTTGGAAGGCGGTACAGCTGGTATGAACACTGAAGCTTTCTTT	CASSLEGGTAGMNTEAFF
TRBV9	-	-	TRBJ1-5	TGTGCCAGCAGCATGTATAGCAATCAGCCCCAGCATTTT	CASSMYSNQPQHF
TRBV10-1	-	-	TRBJ2-7	TGCGCCACCCAAAGCGGGACAGGCTTGGCGCAGTACTTC	CATQSGTGLAQYF
TRBV5-4	-	-	TRBJ2-3	TGTGCCAGCAGCTTTAACCCCCGGGATACGCAGTATTTT	CASSFNPRDTQYF
TRBV19	-	-	TRBJ1-2	TGTGCCAGTAGTATTAACCCAAGGCGACAGTCCTATAACTATGGCTACACCTTC	CASSINPRRQSYNYGYTF
TRBV7-9	-	TRBD2	TRBJ2-3	TGTGCCAGCAGCTTATTTGGGCGGGGGGGCACAGATACGCAGTATTTT	CASSLFGRGGTDTQYF
TRBV16	-	-	TRBJ1-4	TGTGCCAGCAGCCCATTCCTCGTTGATAGGGCTAATGAAAAACTGTTTTTT	CASSPFLVDRANEKLFF
TRBV11-2	-	-	TRBJ2-1	TGTGCCAGCAGCTTACTGGTCGGGGGCAATGAGCAGTTCTTC	CASSLLVGGNEQFF
TRBV5-1	-	-	TRBJ2-2	TGCGCCAGCAGCATGGGACGGTCGAACACCGGGGAGCTGTTTTTT	CASSMGRSNTGELFF
TRBV18	few	-	TRBJ1-6	TGTGCCAGCTCACCACCCCCCAGGGGCCATTTCCATTCACCCCTCCACTTT	CASSPPPRGHFHSPLHF
TRBV7-6	-	-	TRBJ2-6	TGTGCCAGCCAACGGGTTTCTGGGGCCAACGTCCTGACTTTC	CASQRVSGANVLTF
TRBV6-5	-	-	TRBJ2-2	TGTGCCAGCAGTTTTATTTGGGACTCGAACACCGGGGAGCTGTTTTTT	CASSFIWDSNTGELFF
TRBV9	few	TRBD2	TRBJ2-7	TGTGCCAGCAGCGGGACTAGCGGGGGGAACGTGCAGTACTTC	CASSGTSGGNVQYF
TRBV12-5	-	-	TRBJ2-7	TGTGCTAGTGCCCGGAGTCCCTCCTACGAGCAGTACTTC	CASARSPSYEQYF
TRBV2	-	-	TRBJ2-7	TGTGCCAGTATAAGAGGGGAGAGCTCCTACGAGCAGTACTTC	CASIRGESSYEQYF
TRBV9	-	-	TRBJ2-3	TGTGCCAGCAGCGTAAATCTCGTGAGCACAGATACGCAGTATTTT	CASSVNLVSTDTQYF
TRBV5-1	-	TRBD1	TRBJ1-5	TGCGCCAGCAGCACGACAGGGCTTAGCAATCAGCCCCAGCATTTT	CASSTTGLSNQPQHF
TRBV28	-	TRBD2	TRBJ2-5	TGTGCCGCCCAAGCGGACGGGGGGGGAGAGACCCAGTACTTC	CAAQADGGGETQYF
TRBV25-1	-	TRBD1	TRBJ2-7	TGTGCCAGCAGTGAATCCCGACAGGGCAGAACCTACGAGCAGTACTTC	CASSESRQGRTYEQYF
TRBV5-1	-	TRBD1	TRBJ2-7	TGCGCCAGCAGCCCACCCGGAACAGGGGGTCCCTACGAGCAGTACTTC	CASSPPGTGGPYEQYF
TRBV2	-	TRBD2	TRBJ2-7	TGTGCCAGCAGTGGTACCCCACTAGCGGGGAGGTACGAGCAGTACTTC	CASSGTPLAGRYEQYF
TRBV19	-	-	TRBJ1-6	TGTGCCAGTAGTACCCGACATGGGGGTGGTTCACCCCTCCACTTT	CASSTRHGGGSPLHF
TRBV5-1	-	TRBD1	TRBJ1-5	TGCGCCAGCAGCGCGGGGACAGGGGATCAGCCCCAGCATTTT	CASSAGTGDQPQHF
TRBV18	-	TRBD1	TRBJ1-2	TGTGCCAGCTCACCAGAATACAGGGGGGGCGACTATGGCTACACCTTC	CASSPEYRGGDYGYTF
TRBV6-6	-	-	TRBJ1-2	TGTGCCAGCAGCGCCGAGGTGGGGGCTGGCTACACCTTC	CASSAEVGAGYTF
TRBV5-1	-	-	TRBJ2-1	TGCGCCAGCAGCTTGGTCGGGCCCGGCGATGAGCAGTTCTTC	CASSLVGPGDEQFF
TRBV5-1	-	TRBD1	TRBJ1-5	TGCGCCAGCAGCTTACAGGGGAATAGCAATCAGCCCCAGCATTTT	CASSLQGNSNQPQHF
TRBV5-1	-	-	TRBJ2-7	TGCGCCAGCAGCTTGGTGGTGCCGGGGAGCTCCTACGAGCAGTACTTC	CASSLVVPGSSYEQYF
TRBV5-1	-	TRBD2	TRBJ2-2	TGCGCCAGCAGCTTGGGGTTGACTAGCGGGACCGGGGAGCTGTTTTTT	CASSLGLTSGTGELFF
TRBV7-2	-	-	TRBJ1-1	TGTGCCAGCAGCTTAGTGAGTGTAGGCACTGAAGCTTTCTTT	CASSLVSVGTEAFF
TRBV5-1	-	-	TRBJ2-7	TGCGCCAGCAGCTTTGGGGTTTCAACCTACGAGCAGTACTTC	CASSFGVSTYEQYF
TRBV6-6	-	-	TRBJ2-2	TGTGCCAGCAGTTCCCTGGGGTCCGGGGAGCTGTTTTTT	CASSSLGSGELFF
TRBV10-2	-	-	TRBJ1-5	TGCGCCAGCAGCGATGGGTTTTATAGCAATCAGCCCCAGCATTTT	CASSDGFYSNQPQHF
TRBV5-1	-	TRBD2	TRBJ2-7	TGCGCCAGCCGTCCTCTAGCGGGGGGACCCTACGAGCAGTACTTC	CASRPLAGGPYEQYF
TRBV18	-	-	TRBJ1-1	TGTGCCAGCTCAAATAAACAGGAGAACACTGAAGCTTTCTTT	CASSNKQENTEAFF
TRBV29-1	-	-	TRBJ2-7	TGCAGCGTTGAATATAGGGACTCCTACGAGCAGTACTTC	CSVEYRDSYEQYF
TRBV27	-	-	TRBJ2-6	TGTGCCAGCAGGGCGGCGTCGTTGAAACCTGGGGCCAACGTCCTGACTTTC	CASRAASLKPGANVLTF
TRBV6-6	-	-	TRBJ2-5	TGTGCCAGCAGTTACGGGGTGGGGGGAGTGGAGACCCAGTACTTC	CASSYGVGGVETQYF
TRBV5-1	-	TRBD1	TRBJ1-6	TGCGCCAGCAGCGTCACAGGGGCGCGGAATTCACCCCTCCACTTT	CASSVTGARNSPLHF
TRBV19	-	-	TRBJ1-5	TGTGCCACCACAACCCCTTGGGAAAAAGGTCAGGAACACCAGCCCCAGCATTTT	CATTTPWEKGQEHQPQHF
TRBV6-5	-	-	TRBJ2-1	TGTGCCAGCAGTTACGGTAGCGGAGAATACAATGAGCAGTTCTTC	CASSYGSGEYNEQFF
TRBV7-2	-	-	TRBJ1-1	TGTGCCAGCAGCTTAGTCCTGAGCACTGAAGCTTTCTTT	CASSLVLSTEAFF
TRBV6-4	once	TRBD1	TRBJ1-2	TGTGCCAGCAGTGACGCAGGGGGTTTTGGCTACACCTTC	CASSDAGGFGYTF
TRBV5-1	-	TRBD1	TRBJ1-4	TGCGCCAGCAGCCTAACAGGGGGCTTTAATGAAAAACTGTTTTTT	CASSLTGGFNEKLFF
TRBV30	-	TRBD1	TRBJ1-1	TGTGCCTGGAGTGTGGGACAGGGGCCTGAAGCTTTCTTT	CAWSVGQGPEAFF
TRBV4-1	-	TRBD2	TRBJ2-5	TGCGCCAGCAGCCAAGACAGAGCGGGGCGGATGGAGACCCAGTACTTC	CASSQDRAGRMETQYF
TRBV28	once	-	TRBJ1-3	TGTGCCAGCAGTAAGGTCTCTGGAAACACCATATATTTT	CASSKVSGNTIYF
TRBV23-1	-	-	TRBJ2-5	TGCGCCAGCAGTCAATCGAGTAGCAGGCAAGAGACCCAGTACTTC	CASSQSSSRQETQYF
TRBV5-1	-	-	TRBJ1-1	TGCGCCAGCAGTGACGCAGGAGGGGACACTGAAGCTTTCTTT	CASSDAGGDTEAFF